This T cell receptor beta chain was identified in a study of a mutant IDH1 vaccine in newly diagnosed glioma. Concerning this clone itself: Its antigen remains unknown.

The protocol was immunoSEQ multiplex PCR, while the TCRdb copy is restricted to in-frame clones and leaves out a portion. The sample has about 110,000 clones, roughly 90% seen once; the top ten hold roughly 0.61%. Whole-study results and caveats: Alterations occurring in top peripheral T cell clonotypes seemed unrelated to pseudoprogression.

Noted time point: week 11, during vaccination. Vaccination comprised doses that each held 300 ug of mutant IDH1 20-mer peptide, plus topical imiquimod. The V gene lost 6 bases and the J gene lost 1 base, with 11 bases spanning the gap. The germline V gene has CDR1 SNHLY and CDR2 FYNNEI. The CDR3 loop spans 14 amino acids. The chain employs TRBV2 and TRBJ2-3; D unresolved. The specimen was PBMCs, collected from a glioma patient whose treatment included an IDH1 peptide vaccine. The sequence derives from a woman between 50 and 59 years old with glioma. CDR3 sequence: CASSPRLGTDTQYF. The CDR3, as DNA: TGTGCCAGCAGCCCCCGTCTGGGCACAGATACGCAGTATTTT.